The rows below give T cell receptor beta chains drawn from one sample of a study of a mutant IDH1 vaccine in newly diagnosed glioma. Sequencing used immunoSEQ multiplex PCR; TCRdb keeps in-frame clones, though not all of them. The sample comprises 40,000 or so clones, 80% to 95% of which are singletons, and more than 15% rests with the top ten. The source was PBMCs, collected from a glioma patient treated with radiotherapy, temozolomide or both. These receptors originate from a man between 18 and 29 years old with glioma. Each CDR3 is given with its conserved first and last residue. Fields, in order: D gene, V gene, CDR3 length, clone size, J gene, CDR3 DNA, CDR3 protein. D genes are given only for firm matches. Size tells how often a clone was seen (once, few, many) or the class of an expanded clone, and some rows leave it out.

.	TRBV20-1	11	.	TRBJ1-1	TGCAGTGCTAGAGGGCTCCAGGGAGCTTTCTTT	CSARGLQGAFF
.	TRBV6-5	16	.	TRBJ1-4	TGTGCCAGCAGTTACTCCCCCTCGCCCCTGGGGGAAAAACTGTTTTTT	CASSYSPSPLGEKLFF
TRBD1	TRBV11-2	15	.	TRBJ2-7	TGTGCCAGCAGCTGGACAGGGGGTAAAACGTACGAGCAGTACTTC	CASSWTGGKTYEQYF
.	TRBV30	13	.	TRBJ1-2	TGTGCCTGGAGTGTAGAACGGTTGTATGGCTACACCTTC	CAWSVERLYGYTF
.	TRBV4-3	14	.	TRBJ2-1	TGCGCCAGCAGCCACCTCGGGACTGACAATGAGCAGTTCTTC	CASSHLGTDNEQFF
.	TRBV4-3	14	few	TRBJ1-5	TGCGCCAGCAGCCAAGACCAGACCAATCAGCCCCAGCATTTT	CASSQDQTNQPQHF
TRBD2	TRBV19	17	.	TRBJ2-2	TGTGCCAGTAGTATAACTAGCGGGGGAGTGGACCCCGGGGAGCTGTTTTTT	CASSITSGGVDPGELFF
.	TRBV5-4	18	.	TRBJ1-2	TGTGCCAGCAGCTTAGGTGGGGCAGGGTCGGGAATTAACTATGGCTACACCTTC	CASSLGGAGSGINYGYTF
.	TRBV29-1	15	.	TRBJ1-2	TGCAGCGTTGAAGATGAAGCAGTCCCCAGGGGTGGCTACACCTTC	CSVEDEAVPRGGYTF
.	TRBV7-9	15	.	TRBJ2-2	TGTGCCAGCAGCTTCTGGGCCGGGAACACCGGGGAGCTGTTTTTT	CASSFWAGNTGELFF
.	TRBV5-1	15	.	TRBJ1-4	TGCGCCAGCAGCTCCGGACAGCCTACTAATGAAAAACTGTTTTTT	CASSSGQPTNEKLFF
.	TRBV2	15	.	TRBJ2-2	TGTGCCAGCAGTGAATCCCATGGGATCACCGGGGAGCTGTTTTTT	CASSESHGITGELFF
.	TRBV5-1	16	few	TRBJ1-1	TGCGCCAGCAGCTTGGAGGGACAAAACATGAACACTGAAGCTTTCTTT	CASSLEGQNMNTEAFF
TRBD1	TRBV9	17	.	TRBJ1-4	TGTGCCAGCAGCGCGGGGGGGGCCGGGACAGTAAATGAAAAACTGTTTTTT	CASSAGGAGTVNEKLFF
TRBD2	TRBV5-1	16	.	TRBJ2-7	TGCGCCAGCAGCTTGAGAGGACTAGCGGGAGGTTACGAGCAGTACTTC	CASSLRGLAGGYEQYF
.	TRBV19	11	.	TRBJ1-1	TGTGCCAGTAGGGCAGCCTTTGAAGCTTTCTTT	CASRAAFEAFF
TRBD1	TRBV25-1	14	.	TRBJ2-2	TGTGCCAGCAGCTTGACAGGGTTCACCGGGGAGCTGTTTTTT	CASSLTGFTGELFF
TRBD2	TRBV18	16	.	TRBJ2-1	TGTGCCAGCTCTCCTTGGACTAGCGGGAGAGGGGATGAGCAGTTCTTC	CASSPWTSGRGDEQFF
.	TRBV29-1	13	few	TRBJ1-1	TGCAGCGTTGTGGCACAGTTGAACACTGAAGCTTTCTTT	CSVVAQLNTEAFF
TRBD2	TRBV9	14	.	TRBJ2-5	TGTGCCAGCAGCGTAGATCTGGGAGGGGAGGCCCAGTACTTC	CASSVDLGGEAQYF
TRBD1	TRBV5-1	14	.	TRBJ2-3	TGCGCCAGCAGCAGGGGACAGAACACAGATACGCAGTATTTT	CASSRGQNTDTQYF
.	TRBV13	13	.	TRBJ2-4	TGTGCCAGCAGCTCTGGTGATTTAAACATTCAGTACTTC	CASSSGDLNIQYF
TRBD1	TRBV5-1	15	.	TRBJ1-1	TGCGCCAGCAGTCTCTGGACAGGAAGAAACACTGAAGCTTTCTTT	CASSLWTGRNTEAFF
TRBD2	TRBV7-9	18	.	TRBJ2-7	TGTGCCAGCAGCTGGGGGACTAGCGGGAGCCTGAGCTCCTACGAGCAGTACTTC	CASSWGTSGSLSSYEQYF
.	TRBV6-5	14	.	TRBJ1-1	TGTGCCAGCAGTTACGGGGTCGGCAACACTGAAGCTTTCTTT	CASSYGVGNTEAFF
.	TRBV5-1	17	.	TRBJ2-6	TGCGCCAGCAGCTCGAAGGGTCGGAGCTCTGGGGCCAACGTCCTGACTTTC	CASSSKGRSSGANVLTF
.	TRBV10-3	12	.	TRBJ1-2	TGTGCCATCAGTGAGTCGTCGGATGGCTACACCTTC	CAISESSDGYTF
TRBD2	TRBV5-6	17	.	TRBJ2-4	TGTGCCAGCAGCTTGGGTCCGCTAGCGGGAGTGGGAAACATTCAGTACTTC	CASSLGPLAGVGNIQYF
TRBD2	TRBV5-6	15	.	TRBJ2-7	TGTGCCAGCAGCTTGGGCCGACTAGCGGTGAACGAGCAGTACTTC	CASSLGRLAVNEQYF
.	TRBV10-3	14	.	TRBJ1-1	TGTGCCATCAGTGGTACGGGGTTGGACACTGAAGCTTTCTTT	CAISGTGLDTEAFF
.	TRBV29-1	13	once	TRBJ1-2	TGCAGCGCCTCCTCCGGGGGGCCCTATGGCTACACCTTC	CSASSGGPYGYTF
.	TRBV4-3	18	once	TRBJ2-3	TGCGCCAGCAGCCAAGACTTCCTGACTAGTGGGGCCCGAGATACGCAGTATTTT	CASSQDFLTSGARDTQYF
.	TRBV13	13	.	TRBJ2-1	TGTGCCAGCAGCTTAACACGGGGGGCTGAGCAGTTCTTC	CASSLTRGAEQFF
.	TRBV7-9	16	.	TRBJ2-1	TGTGCCAGCAGGAAACCTGGGGACAACCTTTACAATGAGCAGTTCTTC	CASRKPGDNLYNEQFF